A single sample gave rise to the 23 T cell receptor beta chains below, sequenced in a study of control samples from healthy donors and cancer patients. Sequenced by immunoSEQ multiplex PCR; TCRdb stores in-frame clones only, minus some. Among approximately 140,000 clones, 88% were seen once, and the ten largest hold 8% to 9.5%. Input material: blood. The receptors here all came from a woman aged 25 to 39 in good health.

This chain uses TRBV28 with TRBJ1-1; TRBD1 is a possible D gene (5 bases). CDR3 length: 13 residues. Germline lookup yields CDR1 MDHEN and CDR2 SYDVKM. V lost 4 bases, J lost 11 bases, and 17 bases lay in between. CDR3 residues: CASSSPGRSGAFF. The CDR3 nucleotides read TGTGCCAGCAGTTCCCCAGGGAGAAGTGGGGCTTTCTTT.

V usage is TRBV2 and J usage is TRBJ2-1, with 11 bases lining up with TRBD1. Trimming cost V 0 bases and J 12 bases; bases outside gene matches: 1. CDR3 length: 13 amino acids. CDR1 SNHLY and CDR2 FYNNEI come from the germline V gene. CDR3 in amino acids: CASSEAGQGGQFF. In DNA form, the CDR3 reads TGTGCCAGCAGTGAAGCGGGACAGGGGGGGCAGTTCTTC.

V and J are TRBV7-9 and TRBJ1-2; maybe TRBD1 (5 bases). CDR1 is SEHNR, CDR2 FQNEAQ, per germline (reference sequence). Trimming left V 1 base short and J 1 base short, with 7 bases between. The CDR3 is 14 residues long. Written as DNA, the CDR3 is TGTGCCAGCAGCTTAGGACAGAGTAACTATGGCTACACCTTC. Amino acids: CASSLGQSNYGYTF.

V and J are TRBV27 and TRBJ1-2; 9 positions match TRBD1. J lost 8 bases, V lost 3 bases, and 13 bases had no gene match. Germline V gene sequence: CDR1 MNHEY, CDR2 SMNVEV (reference sequence). The CDR3 length is 16 residues. DNA for the CDR3: TGTGCCAGCAGTTTTCGAGCGGGACAGGGAGTTGGAGGCTACACCTTC. This translates into CASSFRAGQGVGGYTF.

The chain has TRBV4-2 and TRBJ2-3, with 13 bases fitting TRBD2. Germline V gene lookup returns CDR1 LGHNA and CDR2 YNFKEQ. CDR3 size: 18 residues. Unmatched junction bases numbered 7, after V lost 0 bases and J lost 4 bases. In DNA, the CDR3 is TGTGCCAGCAGCCAAGATTCGAGACTAGCGGGAGGCGCAGATACGCAGTATTTT. It is translated as CASSQDSRLAGGADTQYF.

J is TRBJ2-5 and V is TRBV21-1; the tabulated D call, TRBD2, remains unverified against the DNA. TRBV21-1 is a documented pseudogene. The CDR3 runs 19 residues. The CDR3 reads CASSKVLFTAGGPWETQYF. The CDR3 DNA sequence: TGTGCCAGCAGCAAAGTGCTGTTTACAGCGGGAGGGCCGTGGGAGACCCAGTACTTC.

V is TRBV2 and J is TRBJ1-5, with TRBD1 matching over 10 bases. CDR3 size: 16 residues. Germline values: CDR1 SNHLY, CDR2 FYNNEI. Trimming cost V 6 bases and J 5 bases; bases outside gene matches: 10. CDR3 in DNA: TGTGCCAGCAGGGTTGGAACCGGGACAGGGGATCAGCCCCAGCATTTT. The encoded protein is CASRVGTGTGDQPQHF.

This clone was observed a few times. The chain carries TRBV6-5 and TRBJ2-7; D remains unclear. Between the trimmed V and J ends, which lost 6 bases and 4 bases, there was a span of 19 bases. The CDR3 is 15 amino acids. Per the germline V gene, CDR1 is MNHEY and CDR2 is SVGAGI. The CDR3 sequence: CASSRLGGNRYEQYF. The CDR3 nucleotides read TGTGCCAGCAGCCGCCTTGGCGGTAATCGTTACGAGCAGTACTTC.

V usage is TRBV10-3 and J usage is TRBJ2-5; D unclear. The CDR3 runs to 14 residues. Germline loops: CDR1 ENHRY, CDR2 SYGVKD. Trimming pared 0 bases from V and 0 bases from J, leaving 5 bases between. The CDR3 nucleotides read TGTGCCATCAGTGAGTCCCGCCACCAAGAGACCCAGTACTTC. This translates into CAISESRHQETQYF.

V usage is TRBV28 and J usage is TRBJ1-2; D is ambiguous. Trimming stripped 8 bases from V and 8 bases from J, with 21 bases between. The CDR3 has 14 amino acids. Germline CDR1 MDHEN, CDR2 SYDVKM. CDR3 protein: CASRRSIGVRGYTF. The DNA for the CDR3 is TGTGCCAGCCGCAGATCTATTGGGGTACGGGGCTACACCTTC.

In its sample, this clone was seen once. The V call is TRBV28, the J call TRBJ2-7; possibly TRBD2 for D (6 bases). The ends were cut back, 5 bases at V and 4 bases at J, with 18 bases in the middle. Germline V gene lookup returns CDR1 MDHEN and CDR2 SYDVKM. This CDR3 contains 15 residues. This chain's CDR3 is CASSPPVEGFYEQYF. Here the CDR3 DNA reads TGTGCCAGCAGTCCCCCCGTGGAGGGGTTTTACGAGCAGTACTTC.

CDR3 amino acids: CASSPSGLRPHNEQFF. The CDR3 region has the DNA TGTGCCAGCTCACCATCCGGGCTGAGGCCCCACAATGAGCAGTTCTTC. This chain uses TRBV18 with TRBJ2-1; no definite D call. This CDR3 region has 16 residues. V was trimmed by 2 bases and J by 5 bases, leaving 16 bases between them. CDR1 is KGHSH and CDR2 is LQKENI in the germline V gene.

The rearrangement joins TRBV19 to TRBJ2-7; D gene ambiguous. The CDR3 is 17 amino acids. Germline CDR1 and CDR2: LNHDA and SQIVND (reference sequence). The V and J ends lost 5 bases and 3 bases respectively, with 23 bases between them. The DNA of the CDR3 is TGTGCCAGTAGTCAAACCGCCTCCGCTCGACGGAACTACGAGCAGTACTTC. Its translation is CASSQTASARRNYEQYF. Together with reference TRBV19 and TRBJ2-7, the CDR3 gives the full variable domain: DGGITQSPKYLFRKEGQNVTLSCEQNLNHDAMYWYRQDPGQGLRLIYYSQIVNDFQKGDIAEGYSVSREKKESFPLTVTSAQKNPTAFYLCASSQTASARRNYEQYFGPGTRLTVT.

CDR3 nucleotide sequence: TGTGCCAGCAGCCCGCTGGACAGGGGATCCGGAAACACCATATATTTT. It translates to CASSPLDRGSGNTIYF. The chain combines TRBV7-6 with TRBJ1-3, with 9 bases aligning to TRBD1. This CDR3 is built from 16 residues. With 5 bases clipped from V and 4 bases from J, the junction kept 9 bases outside the gene matches. Germline lookup yields CDR1 SGHVS and CDR2 FNYEAQ. Complete variable domain (other parts from reference TRBV7-6 and TRBJ1-3): GAGVSQSPRYKVTKRGQDVALRCDPISGHVSLYWYRQALGQGPEFLTYFNYEAQQDKSGLPNDRFSAERPEGSISTLTIQRTEQRDSAMYRCASSPLDRGSGNTIYFGEGSWLTVV.

This chain uses TRBV6-5 with TRBJ1-2, with no clear D. Trimming removed 2 bases from V and 4 bases from J, with 11 bases in between. Germline assignment: CDR1 MNHEY and CDR2 SVGAGI. The CDR3 consists of 14 residues. In DNA form, the CDR3 reads TGTGCCAGCAGTTACACACTCGATACCTATGGCTACACCTTC. As protein: CASSYTLDTYGYTF.

This clone was found once. The rearrangement links TRBV5-6 to TRBJ1-2; D unresolved. Trimming took 1 base from V and 4 from J, leaving 14 bases between them. Germline V gene sequence: CDR1 SGHDT, CDR2 YYEEEE. This CDR3 spans 15 amino acids. The DNA for the CDR3 is TGTGCCAGCAGCTTGATGGCAGCGGAGACCTATGGCTACACCTTC. Translated, it gives CASSLMAAETYGYTF.

This sequence joins TRBV5-1 and TRBJ2-3, with D maybe TRBD2 (5 bases). Between the trimmed V and J ends, which lost 9 bases and 2 bases, there was a span of 19 bases. CDR1 is SGHRS, CDR2 YFSETQ, per germline. This CDR3 is 15 amino acids long. The DNA for the CDR3 is TGCGCCACCTCGAAAAAAGGGAGTGACACAGATACGCAGTATTTT. This gives the protein CATSKKGSDTDTQYF.

CDR3 DNA: TGTGCCAGCACCCACATGGTATCTGGAAACACCATATATTTT. This translates into CASTHMVSGNTIYF. The chain joins TRBV7-9 to TRBJ1-3; no firm D call. The V end lost 7 bases, the J end lost 1 base, and 11 bases lay between the germline ends. Germline CDR1 reads SEHNR; CDR2 reads FQNEAQ (reference sequence). The CDR3 consists of 14 residues.

V gene TRBV28 combines with J gene TRBJ2-1, with TRBD2 identical over 8 bases. CDR3 size: 17 residues. CDR1 is MDHEN and CDR2 is SYDVKM in the germline V gene. V gave up 7 bases and J gave up 5 bases; unmatched junction bases: 16. Here the CDR3 reads CASISRYAGGLDNEQFF. CDR3 DNA sequence: TGTGCCAGCATCTCTCGGTATGCGGGAGGCCTGGACAATGAGCAGTTCTTC.

The CDR3 protein is CASKGVPETQYF. DNA of the CDR3: TGTGCCAGCAAGGGAGTCCCAGAGACCCAGTACTTC. The V call is TRBV2, the J call TRBJ2-5, with D possibly being TRBD2 (5 bases). CDR3 length: 12 amino acids. From germline, CDR1 is SNHLY and CDR2 FYNNEI. V was trimmed by 7 bases and J by 4 bases, leaving 10 bases between them.

The chain employs TRBV28 and TRBJ2-7, with D possibly being TRBD2 (6 bases). The CDR3 contains 14 residues. V was shortened by 8 bases and J by 4 bases, with 18 bases between the two germline ends. In germline, CDR1 is MDHEN, CDR2 SYDVKM. The CDR3 protein is CASSIRLASYEQYF. As DNA, the CDR3 is TGTGCCAGCTCCATCAGGCTAGCGTCGTACGAGCAGTACTTC. Full variable domain (rest looked up from reference TRBV28 and TRBJ2-7): DVKVTQSSRYLVKRTGEKVFLECVQDMDHENMFWYRQDPGLGLRLIYFSYDVKMKEKGDIPEGYSVSREKKERFSLILESASTNQTSMYLCASSIRLASYEQYFGPGTRLTVT.

The V and J genes are TRBV7-2 and TRBJ1-2, with D uncertain. Germline assignment: CDR1 SGHTA and CDR2 FQGNSA. V was pared by 3 bases and J by 2 bases, with 7 bases between. The CDR3 contains 13 residues. The CDR3 nucleotides are TGTGCCAGCAGCTTTTCCCCCAACTATGGCTACACCTTC. The encoded protein is CASSFSPNYGYTF. Using reference TRBV7-2 and TRBJ1-2 for the parts outside the CDR3, the full variable domain is GAGVSQSPSNKVTEKGKDVELRCDPISGHTALYWYRQSLGQGLEFLIYFQGNSAPDKSGLPSDRFSAERTGGSVSTLTIQRTQQEDSAVYLCASSFSPNYGYTFGSGTRLTVV.

The CDR3 reads CASSLDLAKTDTQYF. CDR3 DNA sequence: TGTGCCAGCAGCTTAGACCTAGCAAAAACAGATACGCAGTATTTT. The rearrangement links TRBV7-2 to TRBJ2-3, with D possibly matching TRBD2 (5 bases). The CDR3 runs to 15 residues. Germline CDR1 reads SGHTA; CDR2 reads FQGNSA. V shed 1 base and J shed 3 bases, with 11 bases lying between them.